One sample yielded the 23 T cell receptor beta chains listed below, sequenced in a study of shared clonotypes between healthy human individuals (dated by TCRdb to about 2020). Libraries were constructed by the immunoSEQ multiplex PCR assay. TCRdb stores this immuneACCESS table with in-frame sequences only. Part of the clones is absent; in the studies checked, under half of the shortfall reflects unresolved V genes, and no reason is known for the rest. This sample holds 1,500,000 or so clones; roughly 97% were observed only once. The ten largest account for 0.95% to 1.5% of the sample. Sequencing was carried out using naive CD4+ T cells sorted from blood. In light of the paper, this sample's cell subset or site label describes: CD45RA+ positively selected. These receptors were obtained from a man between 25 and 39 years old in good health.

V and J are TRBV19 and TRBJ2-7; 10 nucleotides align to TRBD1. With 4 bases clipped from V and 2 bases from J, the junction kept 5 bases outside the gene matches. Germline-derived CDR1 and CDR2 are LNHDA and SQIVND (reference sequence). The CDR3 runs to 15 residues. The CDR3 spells CASSTRTGGTYEQYF. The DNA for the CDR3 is TGTGCCAGTAGTACCAGGACAGGGGGAACCTACGAGCAGTACTTC.

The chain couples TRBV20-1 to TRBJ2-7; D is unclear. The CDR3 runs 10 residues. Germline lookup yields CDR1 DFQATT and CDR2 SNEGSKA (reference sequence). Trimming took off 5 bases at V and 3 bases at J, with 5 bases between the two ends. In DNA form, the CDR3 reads TGCAGTGCTCCTTTCTACGAGCAGTACTTC. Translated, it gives CSAPFYEQYF.

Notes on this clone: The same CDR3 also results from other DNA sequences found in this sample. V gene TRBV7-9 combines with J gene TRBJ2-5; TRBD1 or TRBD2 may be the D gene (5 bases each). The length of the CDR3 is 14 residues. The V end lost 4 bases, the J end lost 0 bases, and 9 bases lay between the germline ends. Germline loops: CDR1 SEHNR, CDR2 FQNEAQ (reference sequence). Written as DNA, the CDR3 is TGTGCCAGCAGCTCGGGACGGTACCAAGAGACCCAGTACTTC. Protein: CASSSGRYQETQYF.

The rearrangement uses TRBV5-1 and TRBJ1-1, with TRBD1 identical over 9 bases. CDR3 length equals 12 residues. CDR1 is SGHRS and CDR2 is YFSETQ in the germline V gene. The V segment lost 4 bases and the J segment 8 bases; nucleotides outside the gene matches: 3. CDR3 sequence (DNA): TGCGCCAGCAGCAGAGGGACAGGGGAAGCTTTCTTT. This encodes CASSRGTGEAFF.

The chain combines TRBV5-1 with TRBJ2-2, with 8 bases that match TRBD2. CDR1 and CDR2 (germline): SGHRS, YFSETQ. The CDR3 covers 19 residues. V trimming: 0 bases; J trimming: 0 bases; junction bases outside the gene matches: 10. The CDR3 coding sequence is TGCGCCAGCAGCTTGGCCGCAGGTAGCGGGACCTCGAACACCGGGGAGCTGTTTTTT. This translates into CASSLAAGSGTSNTGELFF. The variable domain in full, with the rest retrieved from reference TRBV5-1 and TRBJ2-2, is KAGVTQTPRYLIKTRGQQVTLSCSPISGHRSVSWYQQTPGQGLQFLFEYFSETQRNKGNFPGRFSGRQFSNSRSEMNVSTLELGDSALYLCASSLAAGSGTSNTGELFFGEGSRLTVL.

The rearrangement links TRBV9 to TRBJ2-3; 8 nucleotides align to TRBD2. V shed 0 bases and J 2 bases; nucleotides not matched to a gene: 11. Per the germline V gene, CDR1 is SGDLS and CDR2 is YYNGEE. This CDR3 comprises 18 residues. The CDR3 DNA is TGTGCCAGCAGCGTAGAGGGGGGGACTAGTAGTTACACAGATACGCAGTATTTT. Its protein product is CASSVEGGTSSYTDTQYF.

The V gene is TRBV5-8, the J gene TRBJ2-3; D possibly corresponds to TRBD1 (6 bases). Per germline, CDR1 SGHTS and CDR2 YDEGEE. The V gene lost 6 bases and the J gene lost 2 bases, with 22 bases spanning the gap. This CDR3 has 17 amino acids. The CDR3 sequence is CASTPTRDTSYTDTQYF. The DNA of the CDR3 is TGTGCCAGCACCCCAACCAGGGACACTAGTTACACAGATACGCAGTATTTT.

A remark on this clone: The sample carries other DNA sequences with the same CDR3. CDR3 sequence reads: CASSLDGYSNQPQHF. As DNA, the CDR3 is TGCGCCAGCAGCTTGGATGGGTATAGCAATCAGCCCCAGCATTTT. The genes are TRBV5-1 and TRBJ1-5, with D unresolved. CDR3 size: 15 residues. With 0 bases removed from V and 0 bases from J, the gap between germline ends came to 7 bases. Germline-derived CDR1 and CDR2 are SGHRS and YFSETQ.

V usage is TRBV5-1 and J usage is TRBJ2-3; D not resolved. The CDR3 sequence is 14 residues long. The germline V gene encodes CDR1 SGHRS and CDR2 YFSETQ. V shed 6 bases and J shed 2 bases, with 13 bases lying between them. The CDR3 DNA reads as TGCGCCAGCAAACCTAACACCTTCACAGATACGCAGTATTTT. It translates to CASKPNTFTDTQYF.

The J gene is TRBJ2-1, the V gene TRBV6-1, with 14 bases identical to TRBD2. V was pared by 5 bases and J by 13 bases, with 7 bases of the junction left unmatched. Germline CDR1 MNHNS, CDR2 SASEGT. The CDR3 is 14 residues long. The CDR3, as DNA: TGTGCCAGCAGTCCGGAGGGACTAGCGGGAGAACAGTTCTTC. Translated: CASSPEGLAGEQFF.

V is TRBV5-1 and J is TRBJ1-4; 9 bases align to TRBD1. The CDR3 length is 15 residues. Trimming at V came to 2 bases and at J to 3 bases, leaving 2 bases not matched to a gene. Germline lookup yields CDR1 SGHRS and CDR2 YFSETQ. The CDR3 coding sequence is TGCGCCAGCAGCTTACAGGGGGCTGCTAATGAAAAACTGTTTTTT. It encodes CASSLQGAANEKLFF.

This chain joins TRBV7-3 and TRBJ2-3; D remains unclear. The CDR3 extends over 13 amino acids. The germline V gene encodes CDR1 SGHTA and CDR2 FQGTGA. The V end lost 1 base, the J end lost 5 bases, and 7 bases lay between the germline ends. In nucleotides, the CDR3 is TGTGCCAGCAGCTTAATCCTGGGAGATACGCAGTATTTT. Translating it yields CASSLILGDTQYF.

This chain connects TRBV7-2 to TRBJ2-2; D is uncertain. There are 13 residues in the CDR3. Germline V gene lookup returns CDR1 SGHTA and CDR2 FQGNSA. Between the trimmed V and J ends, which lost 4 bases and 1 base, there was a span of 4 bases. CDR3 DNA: TGTGCCAGCAGCTACAAGAACACCGGGGAGCTGTTTTTT. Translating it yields CASSYKNTGELFF.

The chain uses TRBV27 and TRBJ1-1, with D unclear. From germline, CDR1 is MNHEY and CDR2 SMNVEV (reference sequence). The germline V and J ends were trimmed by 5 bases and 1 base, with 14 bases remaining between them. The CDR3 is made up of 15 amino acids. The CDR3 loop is CASSLTGLRNTEAFF. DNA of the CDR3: TGTGCCAGCAGTCTAACGGGCCTCCGGAACACTGAAGCTTTCTTT.

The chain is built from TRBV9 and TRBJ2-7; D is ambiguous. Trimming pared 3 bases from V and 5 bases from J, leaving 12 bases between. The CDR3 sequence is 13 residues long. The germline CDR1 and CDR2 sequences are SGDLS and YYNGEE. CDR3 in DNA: TGTGCCAGCAGCGCAGACCCTTCCGACGAGCAGTACTTC. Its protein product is CASSADPSDEQYF.

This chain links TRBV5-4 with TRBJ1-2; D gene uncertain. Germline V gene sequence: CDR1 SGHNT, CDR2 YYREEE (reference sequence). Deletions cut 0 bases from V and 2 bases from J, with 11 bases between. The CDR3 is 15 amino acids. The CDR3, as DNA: TGTGCCAGCAGCTTGGTCCGCGGCGGGAACTATGGCTACACCTTC. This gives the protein CASSLVRGGNYGYTF. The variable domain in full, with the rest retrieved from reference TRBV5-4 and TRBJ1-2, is ETGVTQSPTHLIKTRGQQVTLRCSSQSGHNTVSWYQQALGQGPQFIFQYYREEENGRGNFPPRFSGLQFPNYSSELNVNALELDDSALYLCASSLVRGGNYGYTFGSGTRLTVV.

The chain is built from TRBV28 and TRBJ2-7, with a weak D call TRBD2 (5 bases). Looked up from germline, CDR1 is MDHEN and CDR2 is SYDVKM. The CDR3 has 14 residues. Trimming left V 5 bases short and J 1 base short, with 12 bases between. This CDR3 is CASSPLDSSYEQYF. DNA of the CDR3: TGTGCCAGCAGTCCGTTGGACTCGTCCTACGAGCAGTACTTC.

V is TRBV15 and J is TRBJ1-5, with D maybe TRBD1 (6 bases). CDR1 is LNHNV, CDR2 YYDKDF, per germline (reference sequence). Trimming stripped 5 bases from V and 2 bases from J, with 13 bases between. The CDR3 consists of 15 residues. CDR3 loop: CATSGGGGGNQPQHF. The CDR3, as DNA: TGTGCCACCAGCGGAGGGGGGGGTGGCAATCAGCCCCAGCATTTT.

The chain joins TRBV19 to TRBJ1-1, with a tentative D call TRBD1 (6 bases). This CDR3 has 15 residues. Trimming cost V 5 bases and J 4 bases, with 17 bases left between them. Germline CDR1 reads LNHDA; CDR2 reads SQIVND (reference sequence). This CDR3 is CASSLKQGQGTEAFF. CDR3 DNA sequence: TGTGCCAGTAGTCTCAAACAGGGTCAAGGCACTGAAGCTTTCTTT.

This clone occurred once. For the CDR3, the DNA is TGTGCCACCAGCGTGGTGTATAGGGCGGGGGGCACAGATACGCAGTATTTT. Translating it yields CATSVVYRAGGTDTQYF. The chain links TRBV15 to TRBJ2-3, with 7 positions matching TRBD2. The CDR3 length is 17 residues. The V gene's germline CDR1 is LNHNV and CDR2 YYDKDF (reference sequence). V lost 5 bases and J lost 1; bases outside the gene matches: 12.

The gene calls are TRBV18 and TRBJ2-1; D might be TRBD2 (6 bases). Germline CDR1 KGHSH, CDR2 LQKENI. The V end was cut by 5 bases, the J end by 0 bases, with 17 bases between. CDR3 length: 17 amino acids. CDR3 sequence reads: CASSRDAGISSYNEQFF. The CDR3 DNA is TGTGCCAGCTCAAGGGACGCGGGGATTAGCTCCTACAATGAGCAGTTCTTC. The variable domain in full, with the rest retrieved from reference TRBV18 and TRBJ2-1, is NAGVMQNPRHLVRRRGQEARLRCSPMKGHSHVYWYRQLPEEGLKFMVYLQKENIIDESGMPKERFSAEFPKEGPSILRIQQVVRGDSAAYFCASSRDAGISSYNEQFFGPGTRLTVL.

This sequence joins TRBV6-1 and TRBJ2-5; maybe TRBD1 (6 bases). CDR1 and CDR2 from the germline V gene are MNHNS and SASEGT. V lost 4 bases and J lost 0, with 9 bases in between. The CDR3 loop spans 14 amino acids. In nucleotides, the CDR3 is TGTGCCAGCAGTGGGACAGAGTACCAAGAGACCCAGTACTTC. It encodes CASSGTEYQETQYF.

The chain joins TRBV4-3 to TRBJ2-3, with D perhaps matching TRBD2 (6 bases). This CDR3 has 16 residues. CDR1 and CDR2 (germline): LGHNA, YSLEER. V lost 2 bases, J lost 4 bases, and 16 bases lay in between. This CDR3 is CASSQNSPGVADTQYF. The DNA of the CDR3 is TGCGCCAGCAGCCAAAATAGTCCGGGAGTGGCAGATACGCAGTATTTT.